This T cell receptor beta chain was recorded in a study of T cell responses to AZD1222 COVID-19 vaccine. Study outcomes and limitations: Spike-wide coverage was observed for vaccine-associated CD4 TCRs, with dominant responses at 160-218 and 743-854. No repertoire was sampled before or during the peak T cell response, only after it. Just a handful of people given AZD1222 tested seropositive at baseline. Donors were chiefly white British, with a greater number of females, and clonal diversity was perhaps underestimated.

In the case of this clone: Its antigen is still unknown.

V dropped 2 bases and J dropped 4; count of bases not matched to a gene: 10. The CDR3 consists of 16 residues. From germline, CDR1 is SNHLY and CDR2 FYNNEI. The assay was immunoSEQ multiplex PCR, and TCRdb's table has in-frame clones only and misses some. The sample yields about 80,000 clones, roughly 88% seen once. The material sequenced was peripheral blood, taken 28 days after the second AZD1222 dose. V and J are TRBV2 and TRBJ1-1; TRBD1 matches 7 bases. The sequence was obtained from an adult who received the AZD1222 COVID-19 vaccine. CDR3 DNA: TGTGCCAGCAGTGAATTACCTCAGGGGGAGAGCACTGAAGCTTTCTTT. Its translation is CASSELPQGESTEAFF.